This passage covers 7 T cell receptor beta chains from one sample sequenced in a study of vaccination and CD4 T cells after COVID-19. TCRdb fed the PCR reads into MiXCR, producing one record per CDR3 protein. The sample contains approximately 19,000 distinct CDR3 sequences, less than 80% of which appear only once. Sequencing used CD4+ T cells from blood, obtained before SARS-CoV-2 vaccination. These receptors all stem from a human donor who had recovered from COVID-19.

This clonotype appeared once. The chain employs TRBV20-1 and TRBJ1-1, with a weak D call TRBD1 (5 bases). This CDR3 has 15 residues. The V gene's germline CDR1 is DFQATT and CDR2 SNEGSKA (reference sequence). V was pared by 6 bases and J by 6 bases, with 23 bases between. The CDR3 sequence: CSADRSGTGQPEAFF. CDR3 nucleotide sequence: TGCAGTGCCGACCGGTCCGGGACGGGTCAACCTGAAGCTTTCTTT.

The chain uses TRBV15 and TRBJ2-3, with TRBD2 matching over 9 bases. Germline trimming cut 9 bases from V and 3 bases from J; bases unmatched to any gene: 4. The CDR3 is made up of 13 amino acids. CDR1 is LNHNV, CDR2 YYDKDF, per germline (reference sequence). CDR3 in DNA: TGTGCCACTTCTAGCGGGAAGACAGATACGCAGTATTTT. Protein sequence: CATSSGKTDTQYF.

This sequence joins TRBV12-3 or TRBV12-4 and TRBJ2-1; D may match TRBD1 or TRBD2 (6 bases each). Trimming cost V 6 bases and J 0 bases, with 12 bases left between them. This CDR3 has 15 residues. The DNA of the CDR3 is TGTGCCAGCAGCCAAGGGGGGAGCTCCTACAATGAGCAGTTCTTC. It yields the protein CASSQGGSSYNEQFF.

This clonotype appeared a few times. The chain couples TRBV7-2 to TRBJ1-5; no clear D gene. V was cut by 5 bases and J by 4 bases, with 12 bases left in between. CDR3 length equals 14 residues. Germline CDR1 is SGHTA and CDR2 is FQGNSA. CDR3 nucleotide sequence: TGTGCCAGCAGCCCTAACTTGGGAAATCAGCCCCAGCATTTT. Translating gives CASSPNLGNQPQHF.

The genes are TRBV7-2 and TRBJ2-5; TRBD2 might be the D (5 bases). Germline assignment: CDR1 SGHTA and CDR2 FQGNSA. CDR3 length equals 13 residues. V was trimmed by 6 bases and J by 2 bases, leaving 10 bases between them. The CDR3 region is CASRSGYQETQYF. The CDR3 DNA reads TGTGCCAGCAGATCGGGATATCAAGAGACCCAGTACTTC. Drawing the rest from reference TRBV7-2 and TRBJ2-5, the complete variable domain is GAGVSQSPSNKVTEKGKDVELRCDPISGHTALYWYRQSLGQGLEFLIYFQGNSAPDKSGLPSDRFSAERTGGSVSTLTIQRTQQEDSAVYLCASRSGYQETQYFGPGTRLLVL.

This clonotype was detected a few times. J is TRBJ2-1 and V is TRBV20-1; possible D gene TRBD1, 5 bases. The CDR3 extends over 14 amino acids. V gave up 0 bases and J gave up 9 bases, with 15 bases separating them. Looked up from germline, CDR1 is DFQATT and CDR2 is SNEGSKA (reference sequence). The CDR3, as DNA: TGCAGTGCTAGAGATCTCGGCAGGGTGACTGAGCAGTTCTTC. Translating gives CSARDLGRVTEQFF.

This chain uses TRBV28 with TRBJ2-7, with a weak D call TRBD1 (6 bases). The length of the CDR3 is 13 residues. V was clipped by 5 bases and J by 5 bases, with 13 bases between them. From germline, CDR1 is MDHEN and CDR2 SYDVKM. The CDR3 reads CASSINREHEQYF. Written as DNA, the CDR3 is TGTGCCAGCAGTATTAACAGGGAACACGAGCAGTACTTC.